Listed here are 6 T cell receptor beta chains from one sample, sequenced in a study of cytomegalovirus exposure and HLA in healthy donors. 60 Vbeta and 13 Jbeta primers were used in PCR. Profiled with immunoSEQ multiplex PCR; TCRdb holds only in-frame clones, not every one. Counted here are roughly 99,000 clones, around two thirds occurring once; the ten biggest clones make up 11% to 15%. Sequencing was carried out using PBMCs. All receptors derive from a woman between 35 and 50 years old in good health and CMV-seropositive.

The chain recombines TRBV9 with TRBJ2-7; 7 bases fit TRBD1. J gave up 3 bases and V 4 bases, and 7 bases lay outside the gene matches. Looked up from germline, CDR1 is SGDLS and CDR2 is YYNGEE. The CDR3 extends over 14 amino acids. CDR3 nucleotide sequence: TGTGCCAGCAGCTCCGGGACAGTGAACTACGAGCAGTACTTC. It codes for CASSSGTVNYEQYF.

The chain joins TRBV10-3 to TRBJ2-7, with TRBD1 identical over 9 bases. CDR3 length: 15 amino acids. From germline, CDR1 is ENHRY and CDR2 SYGVKD. The J segment lost 1 base and the V segment lost 6 bases, leaving 7 bases of the junction unmatched. CDR3 coding DNA: TGTGCCATCAGCGCCGGGACAGGGCTTTCCTACGAGCAGTACTTC. It yields the protein CAISAGTGLSYEQYF.

Written as DNA, the CDR3 is TGCGCCAGCAGTGCCCCGGGGGGGGGTCAGCCCCAGCATTTT. Its translation: CASSAPGGGQPQHF. The V call is TRBV10-2, the J call TRBJ1-5; D is possibly TRBD1 (5 bases). This CDR3 is 14 amino acids long. Trimming cost V 4 bases and J 6 bases, with 13 bases left between them. Germline CDR1 and CDR2: WSHSY and SAAADI.

The genes are TRBV15 and TRBJ2-7; 7 positions match TRBD1. V shed 3 bases, J shed 1 base, and the junction held 3 bases outside the gene matches. Germline values: CDR1 LNHNV, CDR2 YYDKDF (reference sequence). This CDR3 spans 14 amino acids. The CDR3 nucleotides read TGTGCCACCAGCAGGACAGGGAGATCCTACGAGCAGTACTTC. Translation gives CATSRTGRSYEQYF.

J is TRBJ1-6 and V is TRBV18, with D possibly being TRBD1 (5 bases). Looked up from germline, CDR1 is KGHSH and CDR2 is LQKENI. V was trimmed by 4 bases and J by 0 bases, leaving 7 bases between them. The CDR3 is made up of 15 amino acids. In nucleotides, the CDR3 is TGTGCCAGCTCACTAGACAGCTCCTATAATTCACCCCTCCACTTT. Protein sequence: CASSLDSSYNSPLHF.

The chain carries TRBV30 and TRBJ2-5; D possibly corresponds to TRBD1 (6 bases). Per germline, CDR1 GTSNPN and CDR2 SVGIG (reference sequence). The CDR3 totals 12 residues. Trimming removed 4 bases at V and 5 bases at J, with 11 bases between. CDR3: CAWTQGGETQYF. The CDR3 DNA follows: TGTGCCTGGACACAGGGCGGCGAGACCCAGTACTTC.